A single sample gave rise to the 8 T cell receptor beta chains below, sequenced in a study of neoadjuvant anti-PD-1 for oral cavity cancer. Generated by immunoSEQ multiplex PCR, the TCRdb table keeps only in-frame clones and is missing some. Of some 16,000 clones listed, roughly 66% are singletons. Specimen: PBMCs, collected before nivolumab (anti-PD-1) treatment. The receptors were sampled from a person between 35 and 79 years old with oral cavity squamous cell carcinoma.

In DNA, the CDR3 is TGTGCCACCAGCAGAGGAAGATCCACACGGGAGCAGTACTTC. Its translation: CATSRGRSTREQYF. V usage is TRBV15 and J usage is TRBJ2-7, with D hard to call. V dropped 1 base and J dropped 7 bases, with 14 bases sitting between them. Germline assignment: CDR1 LNHNV and CDR2 YYDKDF (reference sequence). CDR3 size: 14 residues.

The chain carries TRBV28 and TRBJ2-5, with 7 bases matching TRBD2. This CDR3 is 14 amino acids long. Germline V gene lookup returns CDR1 MDHEN and CDR2 SYDVKM. J was trimmed by 1 base and V by 1 base; bases with no gene match: 0. CDR3 sequence reads: CASSLSSGQETQYF. Here the CDR3 DNA reads TGTGCCAGCAGTTTATCTAGCGGCCAAGAGACCCAGTACTTC.

V gene TRBV30 combines with J gene TRBJ1-2; TRBD1 matches at 7 bases. After removal of 1 base from V and 4 bases from J, the junction contained 6 bases not matched to a gene. Germline lookup yields CDR1 GTSNPN and CDR2 SVGIG (reference sequence). The CDR3 sequence is 14 residues long. CDR3 sequence reads: CAWSDPTGSYGYTF. CDR3 sequence (DNA): TGTGCCTGGAGTGACCCGACAGGGAGCTATGGCTACACCTTC.

The chain links TRBV14 to TRBJ2-5; D remains unclear. V gave up 0 bases and J gave up 4 bases, with 6 bases separating them. The CDR3 is 13 amino acids. In germline, CDR1 is SGHDN, CDR2 FVKESK. The DNA for the CDR3 is TGTGCCAGCAGCCAAGATTTTGGAGAGACCCAGTACTTC. Translated: CASSQDFGETQYF.

The chain recombines TRBV7-6 with TRBJ2-7; TRBD1 might be the D (6 bases). Germline V gene sequence: CDR1 SGHVS, CDR2 FNYEAQ. The length of the CDR3 is 14 residues. Trimming stripped 5 bases from V and 6 bases from J, with 17 bases between. This chain's CDR3 is CASSPQTGSGEQYF. The CDR3 region has the DNA TGTGCCAGCAGCCCCCAGACAGGTTCGGGCGAGCAGTACTTC. The whole variable domain, remainder taken from reference TRBV7-6 and TRBJ2-7, is GAGVSQSPRYKVTKRGQDVALRCDPISGHVSLYWYRQALGQGPEFLTYFNYEAQQDKSGLPNDRFSAERPEGSISTLTIQRTEQRDSAMYRCASSPQTGSGEQYFGPGTRLTVT.

As to this clone: Other DNA sequences from this sample encode an identical CDR3 as well. The rearrangement uses TRBV10-3 and TRBJ2-2; no clear D. V gave up 0 bases and J gave up 8 bases, with 4 bases separating them. Germline CDR1 reads ENHRY; CDR2 reads SYGVKD. CDR3 length: 12 residues. Here the CDR3 DNA reads TGTGCCATCAGTGAGTCCTCGGGGGAGCTGTTTTTT. Translated, it gives CAISESSGELFF.

The gene calls are TRBV2 and TRBJ2-5; the match to TRBD2 covers 7 bases. From germline, CDR1 is SNHLY and CDR2 FYNNEI. CDR3 length: 12 residues. V shed 4 bases, J shed 5 bases, and the junction held 1 base outside the gene matches. CDR3: CASSAGRETQYF. As DNA, the CDR3 is TGTGCCAGCAGTGCCGGGAGGGAGACCCAGTACTTC.

V gene TRBV30 combines with J gene TRBJ1-5, with no clear D. The CDR3 is 12 residues long. The ends were cut back, 3 bases at V and 0 bases at J, with 3 bases in the middle. Germline V gene sequence: CDR1 GTSNPN, CDR2 SVGIG (reference sequence). CDR3 protein: CAWRYSNQPQHF. DNA for the CDR3: TGTGCCTGGAGATATAGCAATCAGCCCCAGCATTTT.